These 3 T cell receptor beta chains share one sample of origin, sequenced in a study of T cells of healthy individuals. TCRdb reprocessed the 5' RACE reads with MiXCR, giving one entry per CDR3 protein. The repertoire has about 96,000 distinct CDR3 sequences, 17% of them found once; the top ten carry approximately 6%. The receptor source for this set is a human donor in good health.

CDR3 amino acids: CASSFGQGDREQYF. The CDR3 DNA follows: TGTGCCAGCAGCTTCGGACAGGGGGATAGAGAGCAGTACTTC. This sequence joins TRBV5-5 and TRBJ2-7; 10 bases are shared with TRBD1. The ends lost 2 bases at V and 7 bases at J; junction bases unmatched: 6. This CDR3 region has 14 residues. Looked up from germline, CDR1 is SGHKS and CDR2 is YYEKEE (reference sequence).

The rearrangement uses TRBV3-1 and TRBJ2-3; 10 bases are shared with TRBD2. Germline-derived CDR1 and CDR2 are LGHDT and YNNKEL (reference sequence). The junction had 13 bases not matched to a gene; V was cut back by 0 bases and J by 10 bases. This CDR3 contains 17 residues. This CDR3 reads CASSQDGTSGVPGPQYF. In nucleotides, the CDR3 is TGTGCCAGCAGCCAAGATGGAACTAGCGGGGTCCCAGGTCCGCAGTATTTT.

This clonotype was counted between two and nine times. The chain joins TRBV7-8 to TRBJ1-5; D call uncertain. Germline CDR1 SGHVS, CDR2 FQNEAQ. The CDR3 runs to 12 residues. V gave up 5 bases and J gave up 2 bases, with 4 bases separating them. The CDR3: CASSHGNQPQHF. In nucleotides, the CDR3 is TGTGCCAGCAGCCACGGCAATCAGCCCCAGCATTTT.